The present T cell receptor beta chain was sequenced within a study of T cells in Graves' hyperthyroidism and ophthalmopathy. This CDR3 contains 15 residues. Germline V gene sequence: CDR1 SNHLY, CDR2 FYNNEI. After removal of 2 bases from V and 8 bases from J, the junction contained 2 bases not matched to a gene. This clonotype has a count of ten or more. RNA transcripts were the template for amplifying TCR beta CDR3 regions. In the first-round RT-PCR of the TCR CDR3, the HTBI primer set was used. TCRdb itself ran the multiplex PCR reads through MiXCR, one entry per CDR3 protein. The sample yields more than 500,000 distinct CDR3 sequences, roughly 16% seen once. Any patient presenting with uncontrolled infection, other autoimmune disease, pregnancy or lactation was left out.

The chain joins TRBV2 to TRBJ2-1; 14 bases agree with TRBD2. Material: blood. This sequence was found in a woman between 25 and 40 years old with Graves' hyperthyroidism. The CDR3 DNA reads as TGTGCCAGCAGTGAACTGGGACTAGCGGGGGATGAGCAGTTCTTC. Translating gives CASSELGLAGDEQFF.